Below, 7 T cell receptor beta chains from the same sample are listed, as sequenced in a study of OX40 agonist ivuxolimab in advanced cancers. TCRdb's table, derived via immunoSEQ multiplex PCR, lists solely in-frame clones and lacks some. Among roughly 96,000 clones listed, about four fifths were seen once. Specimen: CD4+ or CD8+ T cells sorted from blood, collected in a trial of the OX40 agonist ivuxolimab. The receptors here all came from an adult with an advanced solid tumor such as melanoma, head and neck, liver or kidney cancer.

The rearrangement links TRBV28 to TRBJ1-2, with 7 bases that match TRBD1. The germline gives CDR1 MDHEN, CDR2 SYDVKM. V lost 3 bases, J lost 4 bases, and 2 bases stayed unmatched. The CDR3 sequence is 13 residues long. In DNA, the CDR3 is TGTGCCAGCAGTTTCGGGACAGCCTATGGCTACACCTTC. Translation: CASSFGTAYGYTF.

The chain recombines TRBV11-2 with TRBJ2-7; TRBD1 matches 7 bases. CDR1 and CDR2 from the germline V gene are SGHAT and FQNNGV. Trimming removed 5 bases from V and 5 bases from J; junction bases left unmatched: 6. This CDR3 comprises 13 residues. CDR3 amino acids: CASSARQGHEQYF. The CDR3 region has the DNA TGTGCCAGCAGCGCCCGACAGGGCCACGAGCAGTACTTC.

CDR3 protein: CASSITGANTEAFF. The CDR3 DNA follows: TGCGCCAGCAGCATCACAGGGGCCAACACTGAAGCTTTCTTT. V gene TRBV5-1 combines with J gene TRBJ1-1; 7 positions agree with TRBD1. V lost 4 bases to trimming and J lost 2 bases; unmatched junction nucleotides: 5. The germline V gene encodes CDR1 SGHRS and CDR2 YFSETQ. The CDR3 has 14 amino acids.

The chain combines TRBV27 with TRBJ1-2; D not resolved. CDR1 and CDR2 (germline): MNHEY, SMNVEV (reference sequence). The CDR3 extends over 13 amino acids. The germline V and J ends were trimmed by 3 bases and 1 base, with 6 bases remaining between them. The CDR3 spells CASSFKVNYGYTF. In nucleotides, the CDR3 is TGTGCCAGCAGTTTCAAGGTTAACTATGGCTACACCTTC.

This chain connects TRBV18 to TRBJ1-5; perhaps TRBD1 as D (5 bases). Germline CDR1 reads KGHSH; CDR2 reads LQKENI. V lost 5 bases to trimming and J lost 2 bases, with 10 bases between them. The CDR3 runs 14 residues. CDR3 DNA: TGTGCCAGCTCAGGGACCGGAGGCAATCAGCCCCAGCATTTT. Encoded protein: CASSGTGGNQPQHF.

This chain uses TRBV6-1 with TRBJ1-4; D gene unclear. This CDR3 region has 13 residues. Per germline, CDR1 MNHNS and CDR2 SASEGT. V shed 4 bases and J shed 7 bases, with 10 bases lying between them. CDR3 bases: TGTGCCAGCAGTGCGGAGCGGCTTGAAAAACTGTTTTTT. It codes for CASSAERLEKLFF.

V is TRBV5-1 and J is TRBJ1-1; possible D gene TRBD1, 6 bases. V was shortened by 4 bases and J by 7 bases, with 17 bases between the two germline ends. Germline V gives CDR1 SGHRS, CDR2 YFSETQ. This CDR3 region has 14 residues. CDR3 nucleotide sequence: TGCGCCAGCAGCCCCGGACAGAGTCTCCTTGAAGCTTTCTTT. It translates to CASSPGQSLLEAFF.